The text below deals with one T cell receptor (beta chain). What antigen it recognizes has not been identified. No qualities accompany the bases; no much larger clone lies one base away. This sample stems from a study of OX40 agonist ivuxolimab in advanced cancers. In the study overall: Ivuxolimab, which targeted the costimulatory receptor OX40 (CD134), was an agonistic, fully human IgG2 monoclonal antibody. Three dose-escalation patients achieved partial responses, one with hepatocellular carcinoma and two with cutaneous melanoma. Patients were allowed to have had prior anti-PD-1, anti-PD-L1 or anti-CTLA-4 therapy, and approximately 40% of the dose-escalation patients had been treated with checkpoint inhibitors. Of the approximately 54 patients in dose escalation, 19 had hepatocellular carcinoma, some 15 had melanoma, 9 had renal cell carcinoma and 9 had head and neck cancer. The point of sequencing TCRbeta in the periphery was to test whether ivuxolimab changed TCR sequence diversity and drove clonal T-cell expansion. The monotherapy dose-escalation portion (N = 52 patients) of the phase I ivuxolimab trial is reported in the paper. Intravenous ivuxolimab was administered to patients every 2 weeks at six dose levels: 0.01, 0.1, 0.3, 1.5, 3 and 10 mg/kg. A male proportion of 82.7% and a mean age of about 60 years, ranging from roughly 20 to 80, were recorded for the dose-escalation cohort. Study-wide conclusions, independent of this receptor: The antigen specificity of the clonally expanded peripheral T cells was not determined. Clonal expansion of both CD4+ and CD8+ blood T cells was observed from baseline to week 6 at doses 0.1 to 3.0 mg/kg. On average, CD8+ T cells showed more expanded clones than CD4+ T cells after ivuxolimab. Low levels of normalized T-cell clonal expansion were also seen in some nonresponding patients. In the 0.1-3.0 mg/kg groups, partial responders had among the lowest normalized peripheral clonal expansion, particularly in CD8+ T cells.

For sequencing of the TCRbeta CDR3 region, genomic DNA was extracted from the sorted cells. The immunoSEQ Assay was used to sequence the TCRbeta CDR3 regions. TCRdb stores this immuneACCESS table with in-frame sequences only. Part of the clones is absent; in the studies checked, under half of the shortfall reflects unresolved V genes, and no reason is known for the rest. The sample data list more than 70,000 clones, and roughly 89% of these were observed just once. Of the sample, 9.5% to 12% is held by the ten largest clones. The CDR3 numbers 16 residues from cysteine through phenylalanine. Just the 48-base CDR3 DNA is kept, in frame starting at base 1. V loses 7 bases of germline sequence and J loses 2 bases, and the interval between the two ends is 18 bases. The germline V gene yields SGHAT for CDR1 and FQNNGV for CDR2. The trial excluded patients who had a history of autoimmune disease or who were on systemic immunosuppression. Peripheral blood for TCR sequencing was drawn from every dose cohort at baseline, at cycle 4 day 1 and at cycle 7 day 1. Samples came from an open-label, multicenter, first-in-human phase I dose-escalation trial of ivuxolimab. Adults with locally advanced or metastatic melanoma, renal cell carcinoma, hepatocellular carcinoma or head and neck squamous cell carcinoma were enrolled in the trial. Before TCR sequencing, CD4+ T cells and CD8+ T cells from peripheral blood were sorted into separate populations.

The starting material was CD4+ or CD8+ T cells sorted from blood, obtained in a trial of the OX40 agonist ivuxolimab. The origin of this receptor is an adult with an advanced solid tumor such as melanoma, head and neck, liver or kidney cancer. The rearranged segments are TRBV11-2 and TRBJ2-1; the D gene is possibly TRBD1, with 6 bases matching. The nucleotide sequence reads TGTGCCAGCACCGTTACTAGGACAGCGACCTACAATGAGCAGTTCTTC. Translated, this is CASTVTRTATYNEQFF.